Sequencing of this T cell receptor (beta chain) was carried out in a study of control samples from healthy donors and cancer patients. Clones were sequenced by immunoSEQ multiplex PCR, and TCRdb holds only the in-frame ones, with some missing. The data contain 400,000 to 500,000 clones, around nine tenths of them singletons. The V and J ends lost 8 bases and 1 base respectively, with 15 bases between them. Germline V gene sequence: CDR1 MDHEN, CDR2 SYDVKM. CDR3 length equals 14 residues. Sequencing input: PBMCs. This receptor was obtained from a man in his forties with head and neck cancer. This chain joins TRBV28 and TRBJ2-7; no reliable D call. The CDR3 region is CASGQVPLSYEQYF. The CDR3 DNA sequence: TGTGCCAGCGGTCAGGTTCCCCTATCCTACGAGCAGTACTTC.